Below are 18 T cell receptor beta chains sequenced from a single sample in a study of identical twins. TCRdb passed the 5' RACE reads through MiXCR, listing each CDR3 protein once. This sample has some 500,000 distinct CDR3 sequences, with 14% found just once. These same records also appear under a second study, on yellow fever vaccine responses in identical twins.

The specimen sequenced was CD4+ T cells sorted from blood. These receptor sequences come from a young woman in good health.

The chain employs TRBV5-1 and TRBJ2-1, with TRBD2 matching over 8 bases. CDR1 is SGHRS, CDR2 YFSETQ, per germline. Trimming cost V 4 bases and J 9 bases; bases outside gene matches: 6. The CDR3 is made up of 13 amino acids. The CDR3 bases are TGCGCCAGCAGCCGATCCGGGACTAGTGAGCAGTTCTTC. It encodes CASSRSGTSEQFF.

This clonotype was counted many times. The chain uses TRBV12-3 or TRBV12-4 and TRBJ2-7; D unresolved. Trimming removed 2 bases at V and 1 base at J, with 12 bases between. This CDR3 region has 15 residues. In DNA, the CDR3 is TGTGCCAGCAGTTTATGGGCCCCCACATCCTACGAGCAGTACTTC. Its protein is CASSLWAPTSYEQYF.

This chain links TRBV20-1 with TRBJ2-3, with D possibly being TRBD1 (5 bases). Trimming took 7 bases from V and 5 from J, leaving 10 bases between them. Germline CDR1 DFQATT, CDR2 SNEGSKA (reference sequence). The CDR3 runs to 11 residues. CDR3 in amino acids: CSGQSKDTQYF. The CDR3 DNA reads TGCAGTGGACAGTCGAAAGATACGCAGTATTTT.

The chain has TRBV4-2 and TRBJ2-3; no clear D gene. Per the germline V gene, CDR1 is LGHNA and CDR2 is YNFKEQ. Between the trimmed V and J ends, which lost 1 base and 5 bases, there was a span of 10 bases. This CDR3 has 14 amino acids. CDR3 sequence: CASSQGLDGDTQYF. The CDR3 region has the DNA TGTGCCAGCAGCCAAGGGCTAGATGGAGATACGCAGTATTTT.

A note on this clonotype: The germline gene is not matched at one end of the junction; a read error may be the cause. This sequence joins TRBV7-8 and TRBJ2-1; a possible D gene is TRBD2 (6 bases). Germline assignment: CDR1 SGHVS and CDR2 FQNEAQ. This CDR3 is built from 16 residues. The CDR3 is CASSPAWDFSSNEQFF. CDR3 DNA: TGTGCCAGCAGCCCTGCTTGGGACTTCTCCTCCAATGAGCAGTTCTTC.

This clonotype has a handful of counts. The DNA for the CDR3 is TGCGCCAGCAGCCGTCCCGACCCGGGCTATGGCTACACCTTC. The encoded protein is CASSRPDPGYGYTF. The chain recombines TRBV5-1 with TRBJ1-2; D uncertain. CDR1 is SGHRS and CDR2 is YFSETQ in the germline V gene. The CDR3 loop spans 14 amino acids. Trimming stripped 4 bases from V and 4 bases from J, with 14 bases between.

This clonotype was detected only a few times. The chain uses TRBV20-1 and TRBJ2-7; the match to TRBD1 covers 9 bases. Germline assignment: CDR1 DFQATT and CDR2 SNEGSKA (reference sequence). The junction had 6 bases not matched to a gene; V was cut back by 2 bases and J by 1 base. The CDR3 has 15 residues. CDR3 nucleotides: TGCAGTGCTAGACCGGGACAGGGACTTTCCTACGAGCAGTACTTC. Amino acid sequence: CSARPGQGLSYEQYF.

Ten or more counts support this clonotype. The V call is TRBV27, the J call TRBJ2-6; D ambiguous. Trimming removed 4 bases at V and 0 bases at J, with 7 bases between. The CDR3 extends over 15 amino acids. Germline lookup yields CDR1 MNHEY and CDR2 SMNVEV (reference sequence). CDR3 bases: TGTGCCAGCAGTTCTTTCTCCTCTGGGGCCAACGTCCTGACTTTC. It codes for CASSSFSSGANVLTF.

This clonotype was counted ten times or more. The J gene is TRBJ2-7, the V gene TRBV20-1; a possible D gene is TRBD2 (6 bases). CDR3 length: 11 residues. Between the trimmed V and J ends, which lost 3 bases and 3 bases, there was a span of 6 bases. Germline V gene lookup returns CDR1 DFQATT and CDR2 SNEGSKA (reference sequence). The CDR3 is CSARDYYEQYF. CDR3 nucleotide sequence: TGCAGTGCTAGGGACTACTACGAGCAGTACTTC.

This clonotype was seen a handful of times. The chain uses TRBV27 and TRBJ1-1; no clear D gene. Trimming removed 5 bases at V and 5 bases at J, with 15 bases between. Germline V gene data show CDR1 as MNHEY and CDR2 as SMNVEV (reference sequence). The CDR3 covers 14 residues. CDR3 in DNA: TGTGCCAGCAGTCCACTAACGGGGAGAACTGAAGCTTTCTTT. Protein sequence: CASSPLTGRTEAFF.

As DNA, the CDR3 is TGCGCCAGCAAGAGGAGGACAGGGGAAGGCGAGCAGTACTTC. Encoded protein: CASKRRTGEGEQYF. This chain uses TRBV5-1 with TRBJ2-7; 9 bases match TRBD1. This CDR3 is built from 14 residues. Trimming took 6 bases from V and 6 from J; bases not matched to a gene: 10. Germline V CDR1 and CDR2: SGHRS, YFSETQ.

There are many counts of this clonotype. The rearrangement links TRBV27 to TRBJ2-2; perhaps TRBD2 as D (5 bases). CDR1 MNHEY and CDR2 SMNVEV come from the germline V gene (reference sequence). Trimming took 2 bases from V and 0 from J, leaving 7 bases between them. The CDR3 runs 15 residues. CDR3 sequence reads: CASSLEGPNTGELFF. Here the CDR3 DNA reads TGTGCCAGCAGTTTAGAGGGCCCGAACACCGGGGAGCTGTTTTTT.

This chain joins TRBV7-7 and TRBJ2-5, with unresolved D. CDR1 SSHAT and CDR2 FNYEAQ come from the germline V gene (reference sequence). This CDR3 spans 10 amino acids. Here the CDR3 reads CASLPETQYF. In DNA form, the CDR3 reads TGTGCTAGCCTACCGGAGACCCAGTACTTC.

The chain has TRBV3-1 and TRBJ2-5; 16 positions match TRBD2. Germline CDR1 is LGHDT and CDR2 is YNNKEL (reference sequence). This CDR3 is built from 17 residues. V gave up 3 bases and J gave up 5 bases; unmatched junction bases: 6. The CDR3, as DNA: TGTGCCAGCAGCCACGGGACTAGCGGGGGGGCCGGGGAGACCCAGTACTTC. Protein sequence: CASSHGTSGGAGETQYF.

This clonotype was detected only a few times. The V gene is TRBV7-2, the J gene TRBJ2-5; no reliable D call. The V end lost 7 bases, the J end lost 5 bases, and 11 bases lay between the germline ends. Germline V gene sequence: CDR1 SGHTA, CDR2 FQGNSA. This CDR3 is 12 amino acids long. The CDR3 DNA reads TGTGCCAGCACCCTAACCGGGGAGACCCAGTACTTC. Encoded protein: CASTLTGETQYF.

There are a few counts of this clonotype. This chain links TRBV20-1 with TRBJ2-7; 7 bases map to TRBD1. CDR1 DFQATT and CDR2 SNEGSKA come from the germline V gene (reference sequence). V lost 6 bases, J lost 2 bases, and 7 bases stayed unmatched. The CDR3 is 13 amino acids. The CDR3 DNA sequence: TGCAGTGCAACGACAGGGTTCCCCTACGAGCAGTACTTC. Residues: CSATTGFPYEQYF.

This CDR3 is CSAKTSGVSYEQYF. The CDR3, as DNA: TGCAGTGCGAAGACTAGCGGAGTCTCCTACGAGCAGTACTTC. The rearrangement uses TRBV20-1 and TRBJ2-7, with 9 bases aligning to TRBD2. V was clipped by 6 bases and J by 0 bases; unmatched bases: 6. This CDR3 region has 14 residues. Germline V CDR1 and CDR2: DFQATT, SNEGSKA (reference sequence).

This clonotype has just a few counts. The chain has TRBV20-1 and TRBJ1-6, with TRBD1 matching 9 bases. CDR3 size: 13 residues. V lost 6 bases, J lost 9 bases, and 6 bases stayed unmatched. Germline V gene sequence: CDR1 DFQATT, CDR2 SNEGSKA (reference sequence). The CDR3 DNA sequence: TGCAGTGCCAGGGGACAGGGCTCTTCACCCCTCCACTTT. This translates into CSARGQGSSPLHF.